This entry features one TCR beta chain sequence. The CDR3 regions of TCR beta were amplified from RNA transcripts. In the first-round RT-PCR of the TCR CDR3, the HTBI primer set was used. TCRdb redid the calling of the multiplex PCR reads with MiXCR, one entry per CDR3 protein. Seen here are over 250,000 distinct CDR3 sequences, around a quarter observed once, and the top ten hold about a quarter. The data belong to a study of T cells in Graves' hyperthyroidism and ophthalmopathy. Per the germline V gene, CDR1 is SGHTA and CDR2 is FQGTGA. This CDR3 region has 15 residues. Trimming shortened V by 6 bases and J by 2 bases, and 17 bases separated the two germline ends.

The sample consisted of blood. The clonotype comes from a man aged 35 to 55 with Graves' hyperthyroidism that later progressed to Graves' ophthalmopathy. V gene TRBV7-3 combines with J gene TRBJ2-7, with D possibly being TRBD1 or TRBD2 (5 bases each). The CDR3 protein is CASSISGTETYEQYF. CDR3 coding DNA: TGTGCCAGCAGTATCTCCGGGACGGAGACCTACGAGCAGTACTTC.